This TCR beta chain came from a study of human T cells and chemical hapten exposure. Study-level information: Each week of the roughly 22-week study, patients had diphenylcyclopropenone applied to the scalp.

TCRdb independently ran MiXCR on the RACE reads; one entry per CDR3 protein. The profile covers fewer than 200,000 distinct CDR3 sequences, with 30% appearing a single time and about 2.8% taken by the ten largest. The CDR3 loop spans 14 amino acids. V gave up 1 base and J gave up 5 bases, with 11 bases separating them. Germline CDR1 is SGHVS and CDR2 is FQNEAQ. Time point: pre-sensitization, week 0. Treatment in this sample: therapeutic diphenylcyclopropenone sensitization with weekly scalp DPC. This clonotype was detected a few times. The V and J genes are TRBV7-8 and TRBJ2-5; TRBD1 or TRBD2 may be the D gene (5 bases each). The specimen was whole blood, collected in connection with sensitization to the hapten diphenylcyclopropenone (DPC). The receptor's source is a woman younger than 45 with alopecia areata. Some clones in this sample may be carry-over from other donors' samples. The CDR3 reads CASSLEVWGETQYF. CDR3 bases: TGTGCCAGCAGCTTAGAGGTCTGGGGGGAGACCCAGTACTTC.